These 18 T cell receptor beta chains were sequenced from one sample in a study of blood T cell repertoires in COVID-19. Assay: immunoSEQ multiplex PCR; the TCRdb copy retains only in-frame clones and omits some. The sample has approximately 160,000 clones; under 80% are singletons. Specimen: peripheral blood. The receptor source for this set is a man aged 65 to 79 with acute or convalescent COVID-19.

The rearrangement uses TRBV7-6 and TRBJ2-3; 10 bases agree with TRBD2. This CDR3 contains 17 residues. Germline V gene sequence: CDR1 SGHVS, CDR2 FNYEAQ. The V gene end was trimmed by 6 bases and the J gene end by 2 bases; junction bases not matched to a gene: 11. CDR3 region: CASSSSIAGGPTDTQYF. The CDR3, as DNA: TGTGCCAGCAGTTCTTCAATAGCGGGGGGACCCACAGATACGCAGTATTTT.

This clone was counted between two and nine times. The chain couples TRBV24-1 to TRBJ1-5; 8 positions agree with TRBD1. Germline V gene data show CDR1 as KGHDR and CDR2 as SFDVKD. The CDR3 covers 13 residues. The junction had 5 bases not matched to a gene; V was cut back by 9 bases and J by 5 bases. Written as DNA, the CDR3 is TGTGCCACCGGCGACAGGGGCTATCAGCCCCAGCATTTT. Translating gives CATGDRGYQPQHF.

J is TRBJ2-7 and V is TRBV30, with a weak D call TRBD1 (6 bases). The CDR3 runs to 12 residues. In germline, CDR1 is GTSNPN, CDR2 SVGIG (reference sequence). V lost 1 base, J lost 4 bases, and 8 bases lay in between. CDR3 DNA sequence: TGTGCCTGGAGTGGGCAGGGGTACGAGCAGTACTTC. Its protein product is CAWSGQGYEQYF.

The chain couples TRBV5-4 to TRBJ1-1, with 7 bases that match TRBD1. V shed 2 bases, J shed 4 bases, and the junction held 8 bases outside the gene matches. The CDR3 has 15 residues. Germline V lookup: CDR1 SGHNT, CDR2 YYREEE (reference sequence). CDR3 sequence (DNA): TGTGCCAGCAGCTTACCACAGGGGCCTGGCACTGAAGCTTTCTTT. It is translated as CASSLPQGPGTEAFF.

The V gene is TRBV4-2, the J gene TRBJ2-3; TRBD1 might be the D (6 bases). CDR1 and CDR2 (germline): LGHNA, YNFKEQ. The CDR3 totals 15 residues. Between the trimmed V and J ends, which lost 0 bases and 0 bases, there was a span of 7 bases. CDR3 coding DNA: TGTGCCAGCAGCCAAGACAGGGGTAGCACAGATACGCAGTATTTT. Its protein is CASSQDRGSTDTQYF.

V is TRBV5-1 and J is TRBJ2-5; a weak D match, TRBD2 (7 bases). V gave up 0 bases and J gave up 5 bases, with 14 bases separating them. The germline V gene has CDR1 SGHRS and CDR2 YFSETQ. The CDR3 spans 15 residues. The CDR3 loop is CASSLVPGGRETQYF. As DNA, the CDR3 is TGCGCCAGCAGCTTGGTTCCGGGGGGCCGGGAGACCCAGTACTTC.

This clone was observed once. V gene TRBV28 combines with J gene TRBJ2-3; maybe TRBD1 (5 bases). Deletions cut 3 bases from V and 5 bases from J, with 12 bases between. The CDR3 totals 14 residues. Germline V gives CDR1 MDHEN, CDR2 SYDVKM. CDR3 sequence: CASSLVAREDTQYF. The CDR3 coding sequence is TGTGCCAGCAGTTTGGTCGCCAGGGAAGATACGCAGTATTTT. The whole variable domain, filled in from reference TRBV28 and TRBJ2-3, reads DVKVTQSSRYLVKRTGEKVFLECVQDMDHENMFWYRQDPGLGLRLIYFSYDVKMKEKGDIPEGYSVSREKKERFSLILESASTNQTSMYLCASSLVAREDTQYFGPGTRLTVL.

The chain employs TRBV5-5 and TRBJ2-7; D is possibly TRBD1 (6 bases). The CDR3 loop spans 17 amino acids. The germline gives CDR1 SGHKS, CDR2 YYEKEE (reference sequence). Trimming pared 1 base from V and 2 bases from J, leaving 19 bases between. Here the CDR3 DNA reads TGTGCCAGCAGCTTGAGGGGGACAAAAACCCTACCCTACGAGCAGTACTTC. This gives the protein CASSLRGTKTLPYEQYF.

The V call is TRBV6-2 or TRBV6-3, the J call TRBJ2-2; D might be TRBD1 (6 bases). Trimming took off 2 bases at V and 4 bases at J, with 14 bases between the two ends. The CDR3 runs 16 residues. Germline V gene data show CDR1 as MNHEY and CDR2 as SVGEGT. CDR3 residues: CASSYPNDRTTGELFF. CDR3 nucleotide sequence: TGTGCCAGCAGTTACCCCAACGACAGGACCACCGGGGAGCTGTTTTTT.

The chain is built from TRBV19 and TRBJ2-3, with TRBD2 identical over 9 bases. The germline CDR1 and CDR2 sequences are LNHDA and SQIVND (reference sequence). This CDR3 is 16 amino acids long. V dropped 3 bases and J dropped 0; count of bases not matched to a gene: 4. DNA for the CDR3: TGTGCCAGTAGTATCGGTAGCGGGAGTAGCACAGATACGCAGTATTTT. This sequence encodes CASSIGSGSSTDTQYF.

CDR3 amino acids: CASSLSSEYSNQPQHF. In DNA form, the CDR3 reads TGTGCCAGCAGTTTATCTTCGGAGTATAGCAATCAGCCCCAGCATTTT. The chain couples TRBV28 to TRBJ1-5; D unresolved. V was pared by 1 base and J by 0 bases, with 10 bases between. Germline CDR1 MDHEN, CDR2 SYDVKM. This CDR3 has 16 residues. Drawing the rest from reference TRBV28 and TRBJ1-5, the complete variable domain is DVKVTQSSRYLVKRTGEKVFLECVQDMDHENMFWYRQDPGLGLRLIYFSYDVKMKEKGDIPEGYSVSREKKERFSLILESASTNQTSMYLCASSLSSEYSNQPQHFGDGTRLSIL.

V and J are TRBV7-2 and TRBJ2-5; the match to TRBD2 covers 12 bases. Germline V CDR1 and CDR2: SGHTA, FQGNSA. The CDR3 is 17 amino acids. V lost 5 bases, J lost 4 bases, and 11 bases stayed unmatched. In DNA form, the CDR3 reads TGTGCCAGCAGCACCCGGACTAGCGGGAACCAACCAGAGACCCAGTACTTC. This translates into CASSTRTSGNQPETQYF. The full variable domain, with the rest looked up from reference TRBV7-2 and TRBJ2-5, is GAGVSQSPSNKVTEKGKDVELRCDPISGHTALYWYRQSLGQGLEFLIYFQGNSAPDKSGLPSDRFSAERTGGSVSTLTIQRTQQEDSAVYLCASSTRTSGNQPETQYFGPGTRLLVL.

Only one count was recorded for this clone. The CDR3 spells CASSLVQNGETQYF. In DNA, the CDR3 is TGTGCCAGCAGCTTGGTACAGAACGGGGAAACGCAGTATTTT. J is TRBJ2-3 and V is TRBV5-4, with a weak D call TRBD2 (5 bases). The germline V and J ends were trimmed by 0 bases and 9 bases, with 14 bases remaining between them. Germline CDR1 is SGHNT and CDR2 is YYREEE (reference sequence). This CDR3 has 14 amino acids. The full variable domain, completed using reference TRBV5-4 and TRBJ2-3, is ETGVTQSPTHLIKTRGQQVTLRCSSQSGHNTVSWYQQALGQGPQFIFQYYREEENGRGNFPPRFSGLQFPNYSSELNVNALELDDSALYLCASSLVQNGETQYFGPGTRLTVL.

This clone showed up just once. The CDR3 coding sequence is TGTGCCAGCAGCTTATTGGCAGGGGACACTGAAGCTTTCTTT. Translated, it gives CASSLLAGDTEAFF. The chain combines TRBV7-8 with TRBJ1-1; possible D gene TRBD1, 6 bases. CDR1 SGHVS and CDR2 FQNEAQ come from the germline V gene. The CDR3 is made up of 14 amino acids. Trimming left V 2 bases short and J 3 bases short, with 10 bases between.

The J gene is TRBJ2-7, the V gene TRBV2; 7 positions match TRBD2. The V and J ends lost 6 bases and 3 bases, in that order; junction bases with no gene match: 5. The CDR3 consists of 13 residues. The V gene's germline CDR1 is SNHLY and CDR2 FYNNEI. CDR3 sequence: CASRGTKLYEQYF. The CDR3 coding sequence is TGTGCCAGCAGGGGGACTAAACTCTACGAGCAGTACTTC.

This clone has a handful of counts. This rearrangement joins TRBV27 to TRBJ1-2, with 9 bases lining up with TRBD1. The CDR3 consists of 15 residues. V lost 5 bases and J lost 4; bases outside the gene matches: 8. Germline CDR1 MNHEY, CDR2 SMNVEV (reference sequence). The CDR3 DNA follows: TGTGCCAGCAGTCCTACAGGGGGCGTTAGCTATGGCTACACCTTC. Its protein is CASSPTGGVSYGYTF.

The J gene is TRBJ2-5, the V gene TRBV9; maybe TRBD2 (6 bases). The CDR3 consists of 15 residues. Between the trimmed V and J ends, which lost 0 bases and 5 bases, there was a span of 14 bases. The germline V gene encodes CDR1 SGDLS and CDR2 YYNGEE. CDR3 sequence (DNA): TGTGCCAGCAGCGTAGTCGGGGGTGGGGTTGAGACCCAGTACTTC. Translating gives CASSVVGGGVETQYF.

This clone was detected a few times. CDR3 sequence: CASRISTGEGSPLHF. CDR3 DNA sequence: TGTGCCAGCAGGATATCGACAGGGGAAGGTTCACCCCTCCACTTT. The chain has TRBV28 and TRBJ1-6; TRBD1 matches at 8 bases. Germline V lookup: CDR1 MDHEN, CDR2 SYDVKM. The ends lost 6 bases at V and 9 bases at J; junction bases unmatched: 10. The CDR3 spans 15 residues. The full variable domain, completed using reference TRBV28 and TRBJ1-6, is DVKVTQSSRYLVKRTGEKVFLECVQDMDHENMFWYRQDPGLGLRLIYFSYDVKMKEKGDIPEGYSVSREKKERFSLILESASTNQTSMYLCASRISTGEGSPLHFGNGTRLTVT.